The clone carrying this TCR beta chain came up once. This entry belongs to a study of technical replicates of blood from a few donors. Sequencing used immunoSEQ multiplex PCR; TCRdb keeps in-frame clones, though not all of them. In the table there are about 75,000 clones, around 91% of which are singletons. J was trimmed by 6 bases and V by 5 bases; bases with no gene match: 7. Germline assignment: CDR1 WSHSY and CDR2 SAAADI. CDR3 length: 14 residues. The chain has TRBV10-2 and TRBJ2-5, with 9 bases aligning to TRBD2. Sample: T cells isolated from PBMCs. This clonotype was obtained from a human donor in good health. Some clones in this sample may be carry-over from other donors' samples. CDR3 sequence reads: CASSQGGLAQTQYF. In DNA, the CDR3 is TGCGCCAGCAGTCAAGGAGGACTAGCGCAGACCCAGTACTTC.